A selection of T cell receptor beta chains follows, all from one sample in a study of blood T cell repertoires in COVID-19. TCRdb's copy holds only in-frame clones and misses some; the assay was immunoSEQ multiplex PCR. Of 150,000 to 200,000 clones in the sample, approximately 90% were seen once. Sequenced material: peripheral blood. These receptors came from a man aged 55 to 70 with active or convalescent COVID-19. CDR3s include the opening cysteine and the closing phenylalanine or tryptophan. The D gene is left open where the match is weak. Size tells how often a clone was seen (once, few, many) or the class of an expanded clone, and some rows leave it out.

CDR3aa	CDR3nt	v_gene	j_gene	abundance	d_gene
CASSPMAAGGTEAFF	TGTGCCAGCTCACCTATGGCGGCCGGGGGCACTGAAGCTTTCTTT	TRBV18	TRBJ1-1	-	-
CASSFSTGGDLGYTF	TGTGCCAGCAGCTTTTCGACAGGGGGCGATCTTGGCTACACCTTC	TRBV5-4	TRBJ1-2	-	TRBD1
CASSQTGLGGYTF	TGTGCCAGCAGCCAGACAGGGCTGGGTGGCTACACCTTC	TRBV6-5	TRBJ1-2	once	TRBD1
CASSQIPSGNTIYF	TGCGCCAGCAGCCAGATACCCTCTGGAAACACCATATATTTT	TRBV5-1	TRBJ1-3	-	-
CASSLEGQLEAFF	TGCGCCAGCAGCTTGGAAGGACAGCTAGAAGCTTTCTTT	TRBV5-1	TRBJ1-1	-	-
CASSPTGDYEQFF	TGTGCCAGCAGCCCGACAGGGGACTATGAGCAGTTCTTC	TRBV11-2	TRBJ2-1	-	TRBD1
CASSLATSQTDTQYF	TGCGCCAGCAGCTTGGCCACCTCGCAGACAGATACGCAGTATTTT	TRBV5-1	TRBJ2-3	-	-
CASSQDRGRGSPHYGYTF	TGTGCCAGCAGCCAAGACAGGGGGCGCGGGTCTCCCCACTATGGCTACACCTTC	TRBV4-2	TRBJ1-2	once	TRBD1
CASSFRGGNYEQYF	TGTGCCAGCAGTTTCCGCGGGGGGAACTACGAGCAGTACTTC	TRBV6-2/TRBV6-3	TRBJ2-7	-	TRBD2
CASFSGQTNTGELFF	TGTGCCTCCTTCTCGGGACAGACGAACACCGGGGAGCTGTTTTTT	TRBV6-6	TRBJ2-2	-	TRBD1
CASSLNPGPGNTIYF	TGTGCCAGCAGCTTAAATCCAGGGCCCGGAAACACCATATATTTT	TRBV7-3	TRBJ1-3	-	-
CASSYMDRVNTGELFF	TGTGCCAGTAGTTACATGGACAGGGTGAACACCGGGGAGCTGTTTTTT	TRBV19	TRBJ2-2	-	TRBD1
CASSEQDEQYF	TGTGCCAGCAGTGAACAGGACGAGCAGTACTTC	TRBV2	TRBJ2-7	once	-
CASSEDRVPVETQYF	TGTGCCAGCAGCGAGGACAGGGTACCCGTCGAGACCCAGTACTTC	TRBV5-5	TRBJ2-5	-	TRBD1
CASSRTSGGTGETQYF	TGTGCCAGCAGCCGGACTAGCGGGGGCACAGGGGAGACCCAGTACTTC	TRBV5-6	TRBJ2-5	-	TRBD2
CASRRQGRNYEQYF	TGTGCCAGCAGGAGACAGGGTCGGAACTACGAGCAGTACTTC	TRBV6-5	TRBJ2-7	-	TRBD1
CASSLAPGYNSPLHF	TGTGCCAGCAGCTTAGCACCGGGGTATAATTCACCCCTCCACTTT	TRBV11-1	TRBJ1-6	-	-
CASSSSGQETQYF	TGTGCCAGCAGTTCCAGCGGTCAAGAGACCCAGTACTTC	TRBV12-3/TRBV12-4	TRBJ2-5	-	-
CASSQGGETQYF	TGTGCCAGCAGCCAAGGAGGAGAGACCCAGTACTTC	TRBV14	TRBJ2-5	-	-
CSVTKGTGTNTEAFF	TGCAGCGTTACCAAAGGGACAGGGACGAACACTGAAGCTTTCTTT	TRBV29-1	TRBJ1-1	-	TRBD1
CASSPTVGRTEAFF	TGTGCCAGCAGTCCCACAGTGGGGAGGACTGAAGCTTTCTTT	TRBV6-5	TRBJ1-1	-	-
CASSSTGGGHSPLHF	TGTGCCAGCAGCTCGACAGGGGGTGGTCATTCACCCCTCCACTTT	TRBV7-9	TRBJ1-6	-	TRBD1
CASKLGDGYYNEQFF	TGCGCCAGCAAGTTGGGCGACGGCTACTACAATGAGCAGTTCTTC	TRBV5-1	TRBJ2-1	-	-
CASSQGLAGQETQYF	TGTGCCAGCAGCCAAGGACTAGCGGGGCAAGAGACCCAGTACTTC	TRBV3-1/TRBV3-2	TRBJ2-5	-	TRBD2
CASSANGLAGLEQYF	TGTGCCAGCAGTGCAAACGGACTAGCGGGACTCGAGCAGTACTTC	TRBV2	TRBJ2-7	-	TRBD2
CASRATGGGNYGYTF	TGTGCCAGTAGAGCCACAGGGGGCGGGAACTATGGCTACACCTTC	TRBV19	TRBJ1-2	-	TRBD1